This TCR beta chain was retrieved from a study of blood T cell repertoires in COVID-19. The wider study: Acute and convalescent COVID-19 samples came from the United States, Italy and Spain. PBMCs, B-cell-depleted T cells, or T cells were the source of the cDNA or gDNA that made up the material.

V dropped 4 bases and J dropped 3 bases, with 13 bases sitting between them. Germline V gives CDR1 LNHDA, CDR2 SQIVND (reference sequence). There are 15 residues in the CDR3. In the study's own analysis: Estimated nucleated cell counts came from reference gene primer amplification. Profiled with immunoSEQ multiplex PCR; TCRdb holds only in-frame clones, not every one. D and trimming were read from the DNA, whereas the V and J calls and clone size are those reported in that table. Among 90,000 to 120,000 clones listed, about 83% were seen once. This sequence originates from a woman in her seventies with acute or convalescent COVID-19. V usage is TRBV19 and J usage is TRBJ1-5; D gene ambiguous. Sequencing used peripheral blood. In DNA, the CDR3 is TGTGCCAGTAGTACCCTTAACAGCATCAATCAGCCCCAGCATTTT. Amino acids: CASSTLNSINQPQHF.